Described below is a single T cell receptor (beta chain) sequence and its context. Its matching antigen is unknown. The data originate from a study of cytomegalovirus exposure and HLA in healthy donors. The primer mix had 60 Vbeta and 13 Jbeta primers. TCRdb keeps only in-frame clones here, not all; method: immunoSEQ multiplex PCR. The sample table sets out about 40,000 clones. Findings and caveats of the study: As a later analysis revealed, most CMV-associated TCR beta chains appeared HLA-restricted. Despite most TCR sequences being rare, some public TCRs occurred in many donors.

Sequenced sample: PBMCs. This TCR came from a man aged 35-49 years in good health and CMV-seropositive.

This CDR3 is CASSIGASGMETQYF. The CDR3 DNA sequence: TGTGCCAGTAGTATTGGTGCTAGCGGGATGGAGACCCAGTACTTC. V is TRBV19 and J is TRBJ2-5, with 9 nucleotides matching TRBD2. J gave up 5 bases and V 3 bases, and 7 bases lay outside the gene matches. Per germline, CDR1 LNHDA and CDR2 SQIVND (reference sequence). This CDR3 is built from 15 residues.